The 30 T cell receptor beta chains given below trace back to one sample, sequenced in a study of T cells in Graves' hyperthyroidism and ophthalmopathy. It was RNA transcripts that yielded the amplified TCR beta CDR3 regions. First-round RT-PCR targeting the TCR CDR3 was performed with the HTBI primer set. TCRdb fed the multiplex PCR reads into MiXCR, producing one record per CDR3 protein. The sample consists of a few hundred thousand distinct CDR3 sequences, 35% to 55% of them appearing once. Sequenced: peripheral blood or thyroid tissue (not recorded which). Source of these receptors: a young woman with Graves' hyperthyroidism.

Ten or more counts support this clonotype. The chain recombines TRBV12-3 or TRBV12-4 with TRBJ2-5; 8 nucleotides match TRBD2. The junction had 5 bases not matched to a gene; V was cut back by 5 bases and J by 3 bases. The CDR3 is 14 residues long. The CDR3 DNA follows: TGTGCCAGCAGTGAAACAGCGGGAGAAGAGACCCAGTACTTC. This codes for CASSETAGEETQYF.

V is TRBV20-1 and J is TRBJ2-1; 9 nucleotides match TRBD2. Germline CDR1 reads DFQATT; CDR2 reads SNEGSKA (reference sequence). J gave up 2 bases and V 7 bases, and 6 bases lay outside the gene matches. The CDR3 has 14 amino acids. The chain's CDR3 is CSVVAGDTYNEQFF. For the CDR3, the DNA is TGCAGTGTTGTAGCGGGAGACACCTACAATGAGCAGTTCTTC.

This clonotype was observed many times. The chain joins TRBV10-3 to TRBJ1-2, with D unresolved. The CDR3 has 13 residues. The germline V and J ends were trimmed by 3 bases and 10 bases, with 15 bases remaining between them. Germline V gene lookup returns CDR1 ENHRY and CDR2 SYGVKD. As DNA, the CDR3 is TGTGCCATCAGTGAAAATCGGGCAGTTGCCTACACCTTC. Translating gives CAISENRAVAYTF.

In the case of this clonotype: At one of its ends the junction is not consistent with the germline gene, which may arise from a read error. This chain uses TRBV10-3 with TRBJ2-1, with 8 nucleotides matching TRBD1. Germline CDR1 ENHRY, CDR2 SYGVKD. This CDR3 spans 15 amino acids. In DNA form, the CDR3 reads TGTGCCATCAACGGAGGACAGGGCCCTAATCGGGAGCAGTCCTTC. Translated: CAINGGQGPNREQSF.

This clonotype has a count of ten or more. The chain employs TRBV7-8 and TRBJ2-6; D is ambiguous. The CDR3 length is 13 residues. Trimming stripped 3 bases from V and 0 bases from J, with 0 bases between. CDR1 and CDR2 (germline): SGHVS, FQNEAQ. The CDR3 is CASSFSGANVLTF. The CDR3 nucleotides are TGTGCCAGCAGCTTCTCTGGGGCCAACGTCCTGACTTTC.

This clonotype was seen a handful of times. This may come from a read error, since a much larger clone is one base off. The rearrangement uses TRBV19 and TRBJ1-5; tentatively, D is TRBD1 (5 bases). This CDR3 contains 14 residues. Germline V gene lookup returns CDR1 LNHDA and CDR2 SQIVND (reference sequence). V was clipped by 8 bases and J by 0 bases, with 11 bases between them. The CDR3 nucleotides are TGTGCCAGTGCTAGGGGCTTTAGCAATCAGCCCCAGCATTTT. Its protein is CASARGFSNQPQHF. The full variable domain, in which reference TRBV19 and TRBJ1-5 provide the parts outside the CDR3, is DGGITQSPKYLFRKEGQNVTLSCEQNLNHDAMYWYRQDPGQGLRLIYYSQIVNDFQKGDIAEGYSVSREKKESFPLTVTSAQKNPTAFYLCASARGFSNQPQHFGDGTRLSIL.

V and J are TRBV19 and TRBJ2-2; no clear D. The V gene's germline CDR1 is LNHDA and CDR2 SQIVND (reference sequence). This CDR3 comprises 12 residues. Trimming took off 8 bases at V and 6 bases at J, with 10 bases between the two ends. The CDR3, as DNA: TGTGCCAGTGGTCCTGGTTCCGGGGAGCTGTTTTTT. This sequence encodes CASGPGSGELFF.

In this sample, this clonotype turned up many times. The CDR3: CASSHGTGESPLHF. The CDR3 DNA follows: TGTGCCAGCAGCCACGGGACAGGGGAATCACCCCTCCACTTT. J is TRBJ1-6 and V is TRBV4-2; 10 nucleotides align to TRBD1. This CDR3 has 14 residues. Germline V gives CDR1 LGHNA, CDR2 YNFKEQ. Trimming cost V 3 bases and J 10 bases; bases outside gene matches: 3.

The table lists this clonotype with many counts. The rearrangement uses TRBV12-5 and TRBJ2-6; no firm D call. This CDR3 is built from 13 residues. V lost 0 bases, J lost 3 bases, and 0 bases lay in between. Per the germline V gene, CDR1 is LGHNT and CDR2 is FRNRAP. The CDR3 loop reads CASGLVGANVLTF. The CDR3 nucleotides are TGTGCTAGTGGTTTGGTTGGGGCCAACGTCCTGACTTTC.

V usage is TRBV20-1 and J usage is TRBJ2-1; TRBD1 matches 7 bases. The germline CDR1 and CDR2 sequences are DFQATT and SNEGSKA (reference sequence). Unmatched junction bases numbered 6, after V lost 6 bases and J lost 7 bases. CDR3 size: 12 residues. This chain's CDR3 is CSATGTANEQFF. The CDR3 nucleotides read TGCAGTGCCACGGGGACAGCAAATGAGCAGTTCTTC.

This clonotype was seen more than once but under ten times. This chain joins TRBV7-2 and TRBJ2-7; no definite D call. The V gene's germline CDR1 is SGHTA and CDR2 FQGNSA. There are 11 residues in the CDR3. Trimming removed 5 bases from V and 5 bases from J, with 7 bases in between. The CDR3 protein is CASSEWDEQYF. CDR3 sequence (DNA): TGTGCCAGCAGCGAATGGGACGAGCAGTACTTC.

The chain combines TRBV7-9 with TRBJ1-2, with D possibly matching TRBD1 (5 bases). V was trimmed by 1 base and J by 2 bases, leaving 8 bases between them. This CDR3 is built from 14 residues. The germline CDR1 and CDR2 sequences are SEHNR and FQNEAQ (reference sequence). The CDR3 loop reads CASSLVTENYGYTF. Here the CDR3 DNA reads TGTGCCAGCAGCTTAGTGACAGAGAACTATGGCTACACCTTC.

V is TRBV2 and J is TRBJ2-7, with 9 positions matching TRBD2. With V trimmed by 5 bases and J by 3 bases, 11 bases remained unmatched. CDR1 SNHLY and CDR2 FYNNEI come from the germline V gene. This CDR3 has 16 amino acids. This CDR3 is CASSPRLAEKLYEQYF. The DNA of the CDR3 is TGTGCCAGCAGTCCCAGACTAGCGGAGAAACTCTACGAGCAGTACTTC.

The CDR3 DNA sequence: TGTGCCACCAGCAGCTTCCGCAGGGGGATCAGCAATCAGCCCCAGCATTTT. Translated, it gives CATSSFRRGISNQPQHF. The rearrangement links TRBV15 to TRBJ1-5; 7 nucleotides match TRBD1. CDR1 and CDR2 (germline): LNHNV, YYDKDF (reference sequence). With 3 bases clipped from V and 1 base from J, the junction kept 9 bases outside the gene matches. The CDR3 sequence is 17 residues long.

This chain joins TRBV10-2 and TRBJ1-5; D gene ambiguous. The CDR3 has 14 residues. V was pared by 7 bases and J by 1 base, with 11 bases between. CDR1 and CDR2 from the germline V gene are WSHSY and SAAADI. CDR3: CASNQAMSNQPQHF. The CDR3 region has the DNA TGCGCCAGCAACCAAGCGATGAGCAATCAGCCCCAGCATTTT.

The CDR3: CASTWGREVDTQYF. The CDR3, as DNA: TGTGCCAGCACCTGGGGGAGGGAGGTAGATACGCAGTATTTT. V usage is TRBV4-2 and J usage is TRBJ2-3, with 7 bases lining up with TRBD2. The V gene's germline CDR1 is LGHNA and CDR2 YNFKEQ. The V and J ends lost 7 bases and 5 bases, in that order; junction bases with no gene match: 9. The CDR3 is 14 residues long.

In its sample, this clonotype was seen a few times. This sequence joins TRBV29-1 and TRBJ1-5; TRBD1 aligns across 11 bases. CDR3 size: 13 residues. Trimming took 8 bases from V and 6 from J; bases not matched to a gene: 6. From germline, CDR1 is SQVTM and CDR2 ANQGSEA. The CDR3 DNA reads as TGCAGCTTATGGGACAGGGGGAGTCAGCCCCAGCATTTT. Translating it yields CSLWDRGSQPQHF.

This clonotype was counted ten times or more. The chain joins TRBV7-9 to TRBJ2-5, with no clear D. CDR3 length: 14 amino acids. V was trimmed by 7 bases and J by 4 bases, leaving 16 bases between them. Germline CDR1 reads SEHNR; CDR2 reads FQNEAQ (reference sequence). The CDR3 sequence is CASNLLPGGETQYF. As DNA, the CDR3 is TGTGCCAGCAATCTTCTGCCGGGTGGAGAGACCCAGTACTTC.

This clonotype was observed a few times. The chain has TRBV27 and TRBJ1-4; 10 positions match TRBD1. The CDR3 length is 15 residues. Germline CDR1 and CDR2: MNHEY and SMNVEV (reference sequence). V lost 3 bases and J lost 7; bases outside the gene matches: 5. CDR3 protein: CASSFGDRGFEKLFF. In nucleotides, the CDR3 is TGTGCCAGCAGTTTTGGGGACAGGGGATTTGAAAAACTGTTTTTT.

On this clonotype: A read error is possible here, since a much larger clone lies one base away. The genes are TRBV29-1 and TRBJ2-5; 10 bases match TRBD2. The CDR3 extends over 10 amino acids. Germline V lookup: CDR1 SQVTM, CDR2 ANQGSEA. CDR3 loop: CNALLAGLVF. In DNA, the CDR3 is TGCAACGCTCTACTAGCGGGATTGGTCTTC.

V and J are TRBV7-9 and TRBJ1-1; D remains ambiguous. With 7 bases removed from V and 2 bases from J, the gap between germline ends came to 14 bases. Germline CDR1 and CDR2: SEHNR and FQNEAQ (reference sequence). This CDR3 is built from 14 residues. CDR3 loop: CASTLSEGNTEAFF. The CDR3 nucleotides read TGTGCCAGCACCCTGTCGGAGGGAAACACTGAAGCTTTCTTT.

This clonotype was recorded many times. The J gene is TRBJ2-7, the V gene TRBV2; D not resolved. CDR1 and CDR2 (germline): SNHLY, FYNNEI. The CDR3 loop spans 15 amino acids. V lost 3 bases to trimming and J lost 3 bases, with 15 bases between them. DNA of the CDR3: TGTGCCAGCAGTGAGTCGTTTGTAAGAGACTACGAGCAGTACTTC. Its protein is CASSESFVRDYEQYF.

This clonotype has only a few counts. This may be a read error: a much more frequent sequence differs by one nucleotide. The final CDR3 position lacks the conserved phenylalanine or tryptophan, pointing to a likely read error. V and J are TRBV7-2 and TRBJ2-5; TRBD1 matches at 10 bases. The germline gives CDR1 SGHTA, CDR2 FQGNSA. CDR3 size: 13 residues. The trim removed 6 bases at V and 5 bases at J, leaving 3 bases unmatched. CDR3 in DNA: TGTGCCAGCAGTGCGGACAGGGGGGAGACCCAGTACCTC. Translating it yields CASSADRGETQYL.

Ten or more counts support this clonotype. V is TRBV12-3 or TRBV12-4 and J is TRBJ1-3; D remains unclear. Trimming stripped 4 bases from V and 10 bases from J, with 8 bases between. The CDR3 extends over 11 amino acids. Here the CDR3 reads CASSSRGTIYF. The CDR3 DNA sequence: TGTGCCAGCAGTTCCCGGGGAACCATATATTTT.

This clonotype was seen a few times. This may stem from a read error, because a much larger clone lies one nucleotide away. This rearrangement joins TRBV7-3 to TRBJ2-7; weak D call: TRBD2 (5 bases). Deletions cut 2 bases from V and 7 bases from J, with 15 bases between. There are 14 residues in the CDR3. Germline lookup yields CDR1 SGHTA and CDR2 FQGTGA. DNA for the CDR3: TGTGCCAGCAGCTTAGAGGGCGGCCCCAATGAGCAGTACTTC. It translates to CASSLEGGPNEQYF.

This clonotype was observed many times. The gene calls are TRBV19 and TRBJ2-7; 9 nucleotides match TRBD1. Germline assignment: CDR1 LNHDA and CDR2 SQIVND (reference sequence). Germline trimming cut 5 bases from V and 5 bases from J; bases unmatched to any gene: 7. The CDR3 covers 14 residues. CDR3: CASSVGQGGDEQYF. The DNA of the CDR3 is TGTGCCAGTAGTGTGGGACAGGGAGGCGACGAGCAGTACTTC.

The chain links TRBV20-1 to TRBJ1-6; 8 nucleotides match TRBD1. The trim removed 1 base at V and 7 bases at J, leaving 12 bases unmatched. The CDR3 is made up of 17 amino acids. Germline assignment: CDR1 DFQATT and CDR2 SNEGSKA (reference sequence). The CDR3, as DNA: TGCAGTGCTAGAGTTGGAGGAGCAGGGGGCGAGAATTCACCCCTCCACTTT. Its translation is CSARVGGAGGENSPLHF.

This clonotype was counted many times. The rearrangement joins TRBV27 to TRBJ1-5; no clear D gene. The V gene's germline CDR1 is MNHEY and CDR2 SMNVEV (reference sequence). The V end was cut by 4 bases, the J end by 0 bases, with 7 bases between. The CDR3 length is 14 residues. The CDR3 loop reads CASSSPNSNQPQHF. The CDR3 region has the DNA TGTGCCAGCAGTTCACCAAATAGCAATCAGCCCCAGCATTTT.

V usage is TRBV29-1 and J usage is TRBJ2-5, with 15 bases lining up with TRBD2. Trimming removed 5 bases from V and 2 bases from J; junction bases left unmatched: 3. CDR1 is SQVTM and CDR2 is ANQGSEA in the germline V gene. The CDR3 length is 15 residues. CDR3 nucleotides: TGCAGCGTTTATGGACTAGCGGGAGGGCAAGAGACCCAGTACTTC. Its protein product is CSVYGLAGGQETQYF. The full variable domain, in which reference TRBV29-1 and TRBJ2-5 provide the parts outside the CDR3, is SAVISQKPSRDICQRGTSLTIQCQVDSQVTMMFWYRQQPGQSLTLIATANQGSEATYESGFVIDKFPISRPNLTFSTLTVSNMSPEDSSIYLCSVYGLAGGQETQYFGPGTRLLVL.

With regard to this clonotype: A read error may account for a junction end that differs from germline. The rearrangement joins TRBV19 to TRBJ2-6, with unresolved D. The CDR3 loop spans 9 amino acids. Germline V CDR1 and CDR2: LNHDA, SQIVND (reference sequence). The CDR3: CASSMLITF. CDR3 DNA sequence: TGTGCCAGTAGTATGCTGATAACGTTC.